This TCR beta chain was found in a study of shared clonotypes between healthy human individuals. This table comes from immunoSEQ multiplex PCR, and its TCRdb copy is limited to in-frame clones, with some not included. The repertoire has more than 2 million clones, 95% of them found once; the top ten carry about 0.13%. This CDR3 is built from 13 residues. From germline, CDR1 is MRHNA and CDR2 SNTAGT. Trimming removed 2 bases from V and 10 bases from J; junction bases left unmatched: 7. The rearrangement joins TRBV6-4 to TRBJ1-1; TRBD1 matches at 7 bases. The receptor was isolated from a man aged 18 to 30 in good health. The sequenced material came from naive CD4+ T cells sorted from blood. Subset meaning: CD45RA+ positively selected. CDR3 nucleotide sequence: TGTGCCAGCAGTGACCCTCCGACAGGGCGAGCTTTCTTT. This sequence encodes CASSDPPTGRAFF.